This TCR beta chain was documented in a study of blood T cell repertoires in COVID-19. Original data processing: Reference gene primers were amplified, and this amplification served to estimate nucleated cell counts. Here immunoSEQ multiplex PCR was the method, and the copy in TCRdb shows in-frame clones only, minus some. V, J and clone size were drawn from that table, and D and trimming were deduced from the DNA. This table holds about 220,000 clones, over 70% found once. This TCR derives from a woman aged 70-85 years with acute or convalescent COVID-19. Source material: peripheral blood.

This chain's CDR3 is CAWSRQGLGGYTF. The CDR3 DNA reads TGTGCCTGGAGTCGACAGGGGTTGGGTGGCTACACCTTC. The chain is built from TRBV30 and TRBJ1-2; 8 bases line up with TRBD1. The germline CDR1 and CDR2 sequences are GTSNPN and SVGIG (reference sequence). The trim removed 2 bases at V and 7 bases at J, leaving 6 bases unmatched. CDR3 length: 13 residues.